Below are 26 T cell receptor beta chains sequenced from a single sample in a study of T cell responses to AZD1222 COVID-19 vaccine. Clones were sequenced by immunoSEQ multiplex PCR, and TCRdb holds only the in-frame ones, with some missing. The table shows under 150,000 clones, with 85% to 95% occurring only once. Material: peripheral blood, obtained on day 0 of AZD1222 vaccination. Source of these receptors: an adult in good health.

This chain joins TRBV27 and TRBJ2-1; 7 bases map to TRBD2. Per the germline V gene, CDR1 is MNHEY and CDR2 is SMNVEV (reference sequence). J lost 4 bases, V lost 2 bases, and 5 bases had no gene match. The CDR3 is 15 residues long. DNA of the CDR3: TGTGCCAGCAGTTTAGAGTCTAGCGGATACAATGAGCAGTTCTTC. Translating gives CASSLESSGYNEQFF.

This chain uses TRBV5-5 with TRBJ1-1, with 7 bases lining up with TRBD1. V trimming: 4 bases; J trimming: 5 bases; junction bases outside the gene matches: 5. The germline V gene encodes CDR1 SGHKS and CDR2 YYEKEE (reference sequence). The CDR3 covers 13 residues. CDR3: CASSHATGTEAFF. In nucleotides, the CDR3 is TGTGCCAGCAGCCATGCGACAGGGACTGAAGCTTTCTTT. Supplemented by reference TRBV5-5 and TRBJ1-1, the full variable domain reads DAGVTQSPTHLIKTRGQQVTLRCSPISGHKSVSWYQQVLGQGPQFIFQYYEKEERGRGNFPDRFSARQFPNYSSELNVNALLLGDSALYLCASSHATGTEAFFGQGTRLTVV.

This clone was observed once. The chain couples TRBV5-6 to TRBJ1-2; 10 bases line up with TRBD1. J gave up 4 bases and V 0 bases, and 9 bases lay outside the gene matches. Germline CDR1 is SGHDT and CDR2 is YYEEEE. CDR3 length equals 17 residues. As DNA, the CDR3 is TGTGCCAGCAGCTTGGACTGGGACAGGGGTTCTGTCTATGGCTACACCTTC. This encodes CASSLDWDRGSVYGYTF.

The chain joins TRBV3-1 (or the pseudogene TRBV3-2) to TRBJ2-7; TRBD2 aligns across 8 bases. CDR3 length: 15 residues. Germline assignment: CDR1 LGHDT and CDR2 YNNKEL (reference sequence). V lost 4 bases to trimming and J lost 4 bases; unmatched junction nucleotides: 9. CDR3 nucleotides: TGTGCCAGCAGCCTTACCGGGACTAGGGAGTACGAGCAGTACTTC. It encodes CASSLTGTREYEQYF.

Comments on this clone: The junction and the germline gene differ at one end; a read error may be behind it. The chain couples TRBV10-1 to TRBJ2-7; 8 nucleotides match TRBD1. The germline V gene encodes CDR1 WNHNN and CDR2 SYGVQD (reference sequence). The CDR3 consists of 11 residues. DNA of the CDR3: TGCGCCAGCTCAGGGGGCTACGGGCAGTACTTC. Encoded protein: CASSGGYGQYF.

The V gene is TRBV9, the J gene TRBJ2-1; 7 positions agree with TRBD2. Germline lookup yields CDR1 SGDLS and CDR2 YYNGEE. This CDR3 spans 14 amino acids. The J segment lost 9 bases and the V segment lost 3 bases, leaving 9 bases of the junction unmatched. The CDR3: CASSARTSLGEQFF. The CDR3 DNA reads TGTGCCAGCAGCGCTCGGACTAGTCTAGGTGAGCAGTTCTTC.

The chain uses TRBV6-5 and TRBJ1-5; D call uncertain. Germline V CDR1 and CDR2: MNHEY, SVGAGI. The CDR3 covers 14 residues. Deletions cut 5 bases from V and 5 bases from J, with 13 bases between. Written as DNA, the CDR3 is TGTGCCAGCAGTATTACGGGTGGGGATCAGCCCCAGCATTTT. Residues: CASSITGGDQPQHF.

The V gene is TRBV6-5, the J gene TRBJ1-1; no clear D gene. The CDR3 is 15 residues long. V lost 6 bases to trimming and J lost 6 bases, with 20 bases between them. The germline gives CDR1 MNHEY, CDR2 SVGAGI. The CDR3 reads CASSPQMRLGAEAFF. CDR3 DNA sequence: TGTGCCAGCAGCCCCCAGATGCGCCTGGGTGCTGAAGCTTTCTTT.

This chain joins TRBV7-6 and TRBJ1-3, with TRBD1 as a possible D gene (6 bases). The germline V and J ends were trimmed by 5 bases and 2 bases, with 22 bases remaining between them. Per the germline V gene, CDR1 is SGHVS and CDR2 is FNYEAQ. The CDR3 sequence is 18 residues long. CDR3 coding DNA: TGTGCCAGCAGCCCCCTCGGTGGGCAGGGGAGGGCTGGAAACACCATATATTTT. As protein: CASSPLGGQGRAGNTIYF.

The gene calls are TRBV3-1 (or the pseudogene TRBV3-2) and TRBJ2-2; D remains ambiguous. The CDR3 contains 12 residues. V lost 5 bases, J lost 1 base, and 2 bases lay in between. Per germline, CDR1 LGHDT and CDR2 YNNKEL (reference sequence). The DNA for the CDR3 is TGTGCCAGCAGCTGGAACACCGGGGAGCTGTTTTTT. It translates to CASSWNTGELFF.

This clone has just a few counts. The V and J genes are TRBV9 and TRBJ2-6, with D possibly being TRBD1 (6 bases). The V and J ends lost 3 bases and 0 bases respectively, with 16 bases between them. The germline V gene has CDR1 SGDLS and CDR2 YYNGEE. The CDR3 has 18 amino acids. CDR3 sequence (DNA): TGTGCCAGCAGCGCCATCTCAGGGGTGCGCTCTGGGGCCAACGTCCTGACTTTC. This translates into CASSAISGVRSGANVLTF.

The rearrangement links TRBV6-1 to TRBJ2-1; D might be TRBD2 (6 bases). CDR1 MNHNS and CDR2 SASEGT come from the germline V gene. V lost 2 bases to trimming and J lost 4 bases, with 9 bases between them. The CDR3 is 14 residues long. The CDR3 region is CASSEYGGYNEQFF. In nucleotides, the CDR3 is TGTGCCAGCAGTGAATACGGGGGATACAATGAGCAGTTCTTC.

CDR3 protein: CASGLITIPEQFF. CDR3 nucleotides: TGTGCTAGTGGTTTGATAACCATCCCTGAGCAGTTCTTC. The chain recombines TRBV12-5 with TRBJ2-1; D remains unclear. Trimming removed 2 bases at V and 9 bases at J, with 11 bases between. Germline CDR1 reads LGHNT; CDR2 reads FRNRAP. The CDR3 is 13 residues long.

The CDR3 loop is CATSLRGQGSQPQHF. CDR3 DNA: TGTGCCACCAGCCTCCGAGGACAGGGGTCTCAGCCCCAGCATTTT. J is TRBJ1-5 and V is TRBV15, with 9 bases that match TRBD1. J lost 6 bases, V lost 5 bases, and 8 bases had no gene match. CDR3 length: 15 residues. Germline lookup yields CDR1 LNHNV and CDR2 YYDKDF (reference sequence).

The V and J genes are TRBV5-1 and TRBJ2-5; the match to TRBD1 covers 9 bases. This CDR3 comprises 16 residues. Trimming at V came to 1 base and at J to 2 bases, leaving 6 bases not matched to a gene. Germline-derived CDR1 and CDR2 are SGHRS and YFSETQ. CDR3 protein: CASSLPRQGGQETQYF. The DNA for the CDR3 is TGCGCCAGCAGCTTGCCTAGACAGGGGGGGCAAGAGACCCAGTACTTC.

The genes are TRBV5-5 and TRBJ2-3, with 8 bases identical to TRBD2. With 1 base clipped from V and 6 bases from J, the junction kept 7 bases outside the gene matches. CDR3 length: 15 residues. Germline V gene sequence: CDR1 SGHKS, CDR2 YYEKEE (reference sequence). DNA for the CDR3: TGTGCCAGCAGCTTGAGTCTAGCGGGCGTGGATACGCAGTATTTT. Its protein product is CASSLSLAGVDTQYF.

The chain carries TRBV10-3 and TRBJ2-1; D gene unclear. V lost 2 bases and J 5 bases, leaving 4 bases between the germline ends. Germline CDR1 ENHRY, CDR2 SYGVKD. The CDR3 totals 12 residues. CDR3 nucleotide sequence: TGTGCCATCAGTGAGAGGGACAATGAGCAGTTCTTC. Amino acids: CAISERDNEQFF.

The CDR3 is CASRGDRGWDYNEQFF. The CDR3 bases are TGTGCCAGCAGAGGGGACAGGGGATGGGACTACAATGAGCAGTTCTTC. The chain links TRBV11-2 to TRBJ2-1, with 10 positions matching TRBD1. V lost 6 bases to trimming and J lost 3 bases; unmatched junction nucleotides: 8. The CDR3 runs to 16 residues. Germline V gene data show CDR1 as SGHAT and CDR2 as FQNNGV.

The count of this clone is one. This rearrangement joins TRBV5-1 to TRBJ2-7; a weak D match, TRBD2 (7 bases). Deletions cut 4 bases from V and 0 bases from J, with 8 bases between. The germline V gene has CDR1 SGHRS and CDR2 YFSETQ. The CDR3 contains 13 residues. Written as DNA, the CDR3 is TGCGCCAGCAGCAGGGGGGGCTCCTACGAGCAGTACTTC. Translated: CASSRGGSYEQYF. The whole variable domain, filled in from reference TRBV5-1 and TRBJ2-7, reads KAGVTQTPRYLIKTRGQQVTLSCSPISGHRSVSWYQQTPGQGLQFLFEYFSETQRNKGNFPGRFSGRQFSNSRSEMNVSTLELGDSALYLCASSRGGSYEQYFGPGTRLTVT.

The chain recombines TRBV5-5 with TRBJ1-3; D is uncertain. V was clipped by 2 bases and J by 2 bases, with 8 bases between them. CDR1 is SGHKS, CDR2 YYEKEE, per germline (reference sequence). The CDR3 spans 14 residues. Here the CDR3 reads CASSLDMAGNTIYF. CDR3 nucleotide sequence: TGTGCCAGCAGCTTAGACATGGCTGGAAACACCATATATTTT.

The chain has TRBV6-5 and TRBJ2-7; D remains unclear. The germline CDR1 and CDR2 sequences are MNHEY and SVGAGI. Trimming shortened V by 6 bases and J by 4 bases, and 7 bases separated the two germline ends. CDR3 length: 11 amino acids. Here the CDR3 reads CASRSPYEQYF. The DNA for the CDR3 is TGTGCCAGCAGGAGCCCTTACGAGCAGTACTTC.

This rearrangement joins TRBV5-8 to TRBJ2-2; either TRBD1 or TRBD2 may supply D (7 bases each). The V and J ends lost 1 base and 6 bases respectively, with 16 bases between them. The CDR3 contains 16 residues. CDR1 is SGHTS, CDR2 YDEGEE, per germline. CDR3 region: CASSLLRQGGSGELFF. CDR3 in DNA: TGTGCCAGCAGCTTGCTCCGGCAGGGGGGGTCCGGGGAGCTGTTTTTT. Combining the CDR3 with reference TRBV5-8 and TRBJ2-2 gives the whole variable domain EAGVTQSPTHLIKTRGQQATLRCSPISGHTSVYWYQQALGLGLQFLLWYDEGEERNRGNFPPRFSGRQFPNYSSELNVNALELEDSALYLCASSLLRQGGSGELFFGEGSRLTVL.

This clone was seen once. The chain links TRBV5-1 to TRBJ1-4; 7 positions agree with TRBD1. Germline V gene sequence: CDR1 SGHRS, CDR2 YFSETQ. Trimming removed 3 bases from V and 3 bases from J; junction bases left unmatched: 8. The CDR3 covers 16 residues. The CDR3 coding sequence is TGCGCCAGCAGCTCAATGCCGGGACAGCCTAATGAAAAACTGTTTTTT. Its protein product is CASSSMPGQPNEKLFF.

The chain is built from TRBV7-2 and TRBJ2-7; D not certain. Trimming took off 5 bases at V and 3 bases at J, with 17 bases between the two ends. The germline V gene has CDR1 SGHTA and CDR2 FQGNSA. This CDR3 has 15 residues. The CDR3, as DNA: TGTGCCAGCAGCCCCGATGGCAGGAATTACTACGAGCAGTACTTC. It yields the protein CASSPDGRNYYEQYF. Supplemented by reference TRBV7-2 and TRBJ2-7, the full variable domain reads GAGVSQSPSNKVTEKGKDVELRCDPISGHTALYWYRQSLGQGLEFLIYFQGNSAPDKSGLPSDRFSAERTGGSVSTLTIQRTQQEDSAVYLCASSPDGRNYYEQYFGPGTRLTVT.

The chain couples TRBV4-1 to TRBJ1-3; 7 nucleotides align to TRBD1. CDR1 MGHRA and CDR2 YSYEKL come from the germline V gene. J was trimmed by 6 bases and V by 4 bases; bases with no gene match: 6. This CDR3 has 14 amino acids. In nucleotides, the CDR3 is TGCGCCAGCAGCCTTCTCACAGGGGTAAACACCATATATTTT. Amino acids: CASSLLTGVNTIYF.

V gene TRBV28 combines with J gene TRBJ2-5; 10 bases line up with TRBD2. This CDR3 has 16 amino acids. Per the germline V gene, CDR1 is MDHEN and CDR2 is SYDVKM. Trimming cost V 1 base and J 3 bases; bases outside gene matches: 5. CDR3 DNA: TGTGCCAGCAGTTTATATCAACTAGCGGGAAAAGAGACCCAGTACTTC. Amino acids: CASSLYQLAGKETQYF.